One sample yielded the 2 T cell receptor beta chains listed below, sequenced in a study of CD8+CD57+ T cells in acquired aplastic anemia. Patients included in sequencing had previously demonstrated CD8+CD57+ cell expansion by flow cytometry. According to the study, genomic DNA was the template for TCR beta VDJ and CDR3 profiling. TCRdb re-derived calls from the reads in MiXCR, one entry per CDR3 protein. This table has roughly 180,000 distinct CDR3 sequences, roughly 65% appearing once. The source material was sorted CD4+, CD8+, or CD8+CD57+ T cells (not recorded which) from PBMCs. These receptors all stem from a human donor with aplastic anemia.

This chain connects TRBV19 to TRBJ2-3; 9 bases line up with TRBD1. This CDR3 is 13 amino acids long. Trimming removed 10 bases from V and 1 base from J; junction bases left unmatched: 3. The germline gives CDR1 LNHDA, CDR2 SQIVND (reference sequence). The CDR3, as DNA: TGTGCCATCAGACAGGGGGGCACAGATACGCAGTATTTT. It specifies CAIRQGGTDTQYF.

This clonotype was counted a few times. The chain employs TRBV7-3 and TRBJ2-7; no clear D. The germline V and J ends were trimmed by 5 bases and 2 bases, with 16 bases remaining between them. Germline CDR1 and CDR2: SGHTA and FQGTGA. CDR3 length equals 15 residues. The CDR3 loop is CASSPGRIVTYEQYF. CDR3 DNA sequence: TGTGCCAGCAGCCCAGGCAGAATCGTTACCTACGAGCAGTACTTC.